The TCR beta chain under discussion was sequenced for a study of blood T cells in healthy people across ages. Whole-study results and caveats: The diversity estimates, figures obtained from one million T cells, were considered underestimates. Versus aged donors, long-lived donors had higher diversity and more naive CD4+ cells. The recorded TCR beta diversity per million T cells decreased in a roughly linear manner with age.

This clonotype showed up just a few times. Its cognate antigen is unknown. Through a sample-barcoded 5' primer and a J-beta primer mix, a second PCR was run for about 7 to 12 cycles. TCRdb reprocessed the 5' RACE reads via MiXCR and lists one record per CDR3 protein. The repertoire consists of some 1.8 million distinct CDR3 sequences, with 35% to 50% occurring once and the leading ten covering roughly 23%. CDR3 size: 16 residues. The V gene's germline CDR1 is SQVTM and CDR2 ANQGSEA. V lost 7 bases to trimming and J lost 1 base; unmatched junction nucleotides: 12. Each donor gave 9 to 10 milliliters of peripheral blood.

The sequence came from a human donor in good health. The V call is TRBV29-1, the J call TRBJ2-1; TRBD1 matches at 8 bases. Sequencing was done on a sample of blood. The CDR3 reads CSADYGWTGSYNEQFF. The CDR3, as DNA: TGCAGCGCCGACTATGGATGGACAGGGTCCTACAATGAGCAGTTCTTC.